This T cell receptor beta chain was obtained from a study of tumor-infiltrating lymphocytes in primary liver carcinoma. Notes on the study in general: Tumor specimens were characterized by a significantly higher top-250-clone fraction than blood (p = 0.039).

Each 20-30 mg portion of unsorted bulk tissue served as the source for co-extraction of RNA and DNA. Patients were treatment-naive with chronic HBV infection. The germline gives CDR1 SEHNR, CDR2 FQNEAQ (reference sequence). The CDR3 is made up of 16 amino acids. The authors made TCR beta cDNA from approximately 500 ng total RNA with a constant-region primer. Libraries of TCR beta came from three nested multiplex PCR rounds with slightly modified ARM-PCR. The first two PCR rounds used TRBV1-TRBV30 primers with a Cbeta primer, about 9 cycles each. TCRdb reanalysed the multiplex PCR reads using MiXCR and keeps one entry per CDR3 protein. The sample holds 40,000 to 60,000 distinct CDR3 sequences, approximately 70% seen once. A remark on this clonotype: The antigen remains unidentified. One junction end disagrees with the germline gene, perhaps due to a read error.

The V call is TRBV7-9, the J call TRBJ2-3; D possibly corresponds to TRBD2 (5 bases). The sequenced sample consisted of liver tumor tissue from sampling region 5. Subset: tumor region T5, tumor centre. The clonotype was recovered from a man aged 35 to 55 with primary liver carcinoma and hepatitis B virus infection. CDR3 protein: CASSRSILPSTDTQYF. CDR3 sequence (DNA): TGTGCCAGCAGCCGATCAATACTCCCTAGCACAGATACGCAGTACTTT.